The 3 T cell receptor beta chains below come from one sample, sequenced in a study of blood T cell repertoires in COVID-19. This table comes from immunoSEQ multiplex PCR, and its TCRdb copy is limited to in-frame clones, with some not included. This sample carries about 98,000 clones, more than 85% of them seen once, and the ten largest clones take about 3.9%. Material for sequencing was peripheral blood. The receptors derive from a man between 18 and 29 years old with acute or convalescent COVID-19.

This clone came up once. V and J are TRBV6-5 and TRBJ2-1; 12 bases agree with TRBD2. Looked up from germline, CDR1 is MNHEY and CDR2 is SVGAGI. V lost 6 bases to trimming and J lost 7 bases; unmatched junction nucleotides: 7. The CDR3 is 15 residues long. CDR3 DNA sequence: TGTGCCAGCAGCCGGACTAGCGGGATGGGAAATGAGCAGTTCTTC. This translates into CASSRTSGMGNEQFF.

The chain links TRBV24-1 to TRBJ2-2; 9 bases fit TRBD1. V shed 6 bases, J shed 6 bases, and the junction held 10 bases outside the gene matches. The CDR3 consists of 16 residues. Germline V CDR1 and CDR2: KGHDR, SFDVKD. CDR3 sequence (DNA): TGTGCCACCAGTAACGCCGAACAGGGGGCCGCCGGGGAGCTGTTTTTT. This gives the protein CATSNAEQGAAGELFF.

This chain's CDR3 is CASSPGLAGAETQYF. The CDR3 nucleotides are TGCGCCAGCAGCCCGGGACTAGCGGGAGCGGAGACCCAGTACTTC. The chain employs TRBV5-1 and TRBJ2-5; 14 nucleotides align to TRBD2. CDR3 size: 15 residues. The ends lost 4 bases at V and 5 bases at J; junction bases unmatched: 4. In germline, CDR1 is SGHRS, CDR2 YFSETQ.